These 25 T cell receptor beta chains share one sample of origin, sequenced in a study of blood T cell repertoires in COVID-19 (dated by TCRdb to the early 2020s). The receptor library was made with the immunoSEQ multiplex PCR assay. TCRdb's version of the immuneACCESS table is confined to in-frame rearrangements and falls short of the full clone set. An unresolved V gene accounts for under half of the shortfall where checked; the remainder is of unknown origin. This sample holds about 190,000 clones; approximately 86% were observed only once. The leading ten clones occupy around 5.2% of the sample. The sample was PBMCs or T cells enriched from blood (not recorded which). These receptors were taken from a woman aged 60-70 years with acute COVID-19.

This clone occurred a few times. Here the CDR3 DNA reads TGCAGCGTCCCTCTTTGGCGGGAGTACAATGAGCAGTTCTTC. Protein product: CSVPLWREYNEQFF. V gene TRBV29-1 combines with J gene TRBJ2-1; TRBD2 matches 7 bases. V trimming: 6 bases; J trimming: 4 bases; junction bases outside the gene matches: 9. The CDR3 is 14 residues long. Looked up from germline, CDR1 is SQVTM and CDR2 is ANQGSEA.

The V call is TRBV10-2, the J call TRBJ1-1; a possible D gene is TRBD1 (5 bases). The V gene's germline CDR1 is WSHSY and CDR2 SAAADI. This CDR3 is 12 amino acids long. Between the trimmed V and J ends, which lost 8 bases and 6 bases, there was a span of 13 bases. CDR3 DNA sequence: TGCGCCAGCGGGGGGGTCGGCGCTGAAGCTTTCTTT. As protein: CASGGVGAEAFF.

The chain has TRBV4-1 and TRBJ1-2; 9 nucleotides match TRBD1. Germline values: CDR1 MGHRA, CDR2 YSYEKL. There are 13 residues in the CDR3. With 6 bases clipped from V and 4 bases from J, the junction kept 3 bases outside the gene matches. As DNA, the CDR3 is TGCGCCAGCAGTCGGGACAGGGTCTATGGCTACACCTTC. Its translation is CASSRDRVYGYTF.

In the case of this clone: Different DNA sequences within this sample yield the same CDR3. V usage is TRBV5-6 and J usage is TRBJ2-7; TRBD2 might be the D (6 bases). Between the trimmed V and J ends, which lost 0 bases and 3 bases, there was a span of 7 bases. Looked up from germline, CDR1 is SGHDT and CDR2 is YYEEEE. This CDR3 is built from 13 residues. CDR3 bases: TGTGCCAGCAGCTTGGGCGGGATCTACGAGCAGTACTTC. This encodes CASSLGGIYEQYF.

The chain is built from TRBV12-5 and TRBJ1-1; D is uncertain. CDR3 length: 13 residues. Germline V CDR1 and CDR2: LGHNT, FRNRAP. V was pared by 3 bases and J by 1 base, with 6 bases between. In nucleotides, the CDR3 is TGTGCTAGTGGTTTCGGTCCGAACACTGAAGCTTTCTTT. Residues: CASGFGPNTEAFF.

The rearrangement uses TRBV9 and TRBJ2-1; D gene uncertain. V gave up 1 base and J gave up 8 bases, with 13 bases separating them. CDR1 SGDLS and CDR2 YYNGEE come from the germline V gene. The CDR3 is 14 amino acids. The CDR3 DNA reads TGTGCCAGCAGCGTAATATCCCTCCCCGATGAGCAGTTCTTC. Its translation is CASSVISLPDEQFF. Full variable domain (rest looked up from reference TRBV9 and TRBJ2-1): DSGVTQTPKHLITATGQRVTLRCSPRSGDLSVYWYQQSLDQGLQFLIQYYNGEERAKGNILERFSAQQFPDLHSELNLSSLELGDSALYFCASSVISLPDEQFFGPGTRLTVL.

This chain links TRBV3-1 (or the pseudogene TRBV3-2) with TRBJ1-2; TRBD1 aligns across 7 bases. The trim removed 4 bases at V and 6 bases at J, leaving 8 bases unmatched. Germline V gene data show CDR1 as LGHDT and CDR2 as YNNKEL (reference sequence). There are 14 residues in the CDR3. CDR3 sequence (DNA): TGTGCCAGCAGCCTCCGGACAGGCTATAATGGCTACACCTTC. Translating it yields CASSLRTGYNGYTF.

V is TRBV5-6 and J is TRBJ1-2; weak D call: TRBD1 (5 bases). In germline, CDR1 is SGHDT, CDR2 YYEEEE. This CDR3 comprises 15 residues. The V end was cut by 6 bases, the J end by 7 bases, with 22 bases between. The CDR3 loop reads CASNSMSAGGRGYTF. CDR3 bases: TGTGCCAGCAATTCAATGTCGGCCGGGGGACGTGGCTACACCTTC.

V is TRBV9 and J is TRBJ2-1; 9 bases match TRBD1. Germline CDR1 and CDR2: SGDLS and YYNGEE. The CDR3 has 20 amino acids. V was pared by 4 bases and J by 1 base, with 18 bases of the junction left unmatched. CDR3 sequence reads: CASSYPRDRDPLLSYNEQFF. The CDR3 region has the DNA TGTGCCAGCAGCTACCCGCGGGACAGGGACCCCCTGTTGTCCTACAATGAGCAGTTCTTC.

The J gene is TRBJ1-2, the V gene TRBV5-1; perhaps TRBD1 as D (6 bases). V dropped 1 base and J dropped 5 bases, with 15 bases sitting between them. CDR1 is SGHRS, CDR2 YFSETQ, per germline. The length of the CDR3 is 15 residues. The CDR3: CASSLKTGSPYGYTF. The CDR3, as DNA: TGCGCCAGCAGCTTGAAAACAGGGAGTCCGTATGGCTACACCTTC.

The V and J genes are TRBV7-9 and TRBJ2-7; tentatively, D is TRBD1 (8 bases). The V end lost 1 base, the J end lost 4 bases, and 23 bases lay between the germline ends. Germline V gives CDR1 SEHNR, CDR2 FQNEAQ (reference sequence). There are 18 residues in the CDR3. The CDR3 DNA follows: TGTGCCAGCAGCTTAGGGACAGGGCGGGGGCTATTGTTATACGAGCAGTACTTC. It translates to CASSLGTGRGLLLYEQYF.

The rearrangement uses TRBV10-3 and TRBJ1-2; 11 positions agree with TRBD1. Losses at the gene ends were 6 bases for V and 7 bases for J; bases not matched to a gene: 7. The CDR3 is 14 residues long. The germline V gene has CDR1 ENHRY and CDR2 SYGVKD. The CDR3 is CAIRGDRGKSGYTF. CDR3 sequence (DNA): TGTGCCATCAGGGGGGACAGGGGGAAATCTGGCTACACCTTC.

The chain has TRBV12-3 or TRBV12-4 and TRBJ1-1, with TRBD1 identical over 7 bases. CDR3 length: 12 residues. V shed 5 bases, J shed 6 bases, and the junction held 3 bases outside the gene matches. The CDR3 loop reads CASSGDRAEAFF. In DNA form, the CDR3 reads TGTGCCAGCAGTGGCGACAGGGCTGAAGCTTTCTTT.

This chain uses TRBV7-2 with TRBJ2-3; 7 bases fit TRBD1. The J segment lost 3 bases and the V segment lost 6 bases, leaving 9 bases of the junction unmatched. This CDR3 comprises 15 residues. Germline CDR1 and CDR2: SGHTA and FQGNSA. This chain's CDR3 is CASSPGTVRTDTQYF. The CDR3 coding sequence is TGTGCCAGCAGTCCTGGGACAGTGAGAACAGATACGCAGTATTTT.

The rearrangement uses TRBV5-1 and TRBJ1-1; tentative D call: TRBD1 (5 bases). V lost 0 bases and J 1 base, leaving 7 bases between the germline ends. Germline CDR1 is SGHRS and CDR2 is YFSETQ. The CDR3 runs to 14 residues. Here the CDR3 reads CASSLDGQNTEAFF. CDR3 DNA sequence: TGCGCCAGCAGCTTGGATGGACAGAACACTGAAGCTTTCTTT.

The CDR3 DNA is TGTGCCAGCAGCTCTACACCTAGCGAATACGAGCAGTACTTC. Its translation is CASSSTPSEYEQYF. V and J are TRBV5-4 and TRBJ2-7, with TRBD2 as a possible D gene (6 bases). This CDR3 has 14 residues. The germline V gene encodes CDR1 SGHNT and CDR2 YYREEE (reference sequence). V was clipped by 3 bases and J by 4 bases, with 14 bases between them.

The rearrangement uses TRBV5-6 and TRBJ2-7; 11 nucleotides align to TRBD2. The CDR3 has 15 residues. V dropped 2 bases and J dropped 7; count of bases not matched to a gene: 8. The germline V gene encodes CDR1 SGHDT and CDR2 YYEEEE. This CDR3 reads CASSLVAGGPVEQYV. The DNA of the CDR3 is TGTGCCAGCAGCTTAGTAGCGGGGGGGCCAGTAGAGCAGTACGTC.

The rearrangement links TRBV19 to TRBJ1-6, with 9 positions matching TRBD1. The junction had 6 bases not matched to a gene; V was cut back by 5 bases and J by 10 bases. Germline loops: CDR1 LNHDA, CDR2 SQIVND (reference sequence). The CDR3 covers 14 residues. CDR3 protein: CASSRDREGSPLHF. CDR3 in DNA: TGTGCCAGTAGTCGGGACAGGGAGGGCTCACCCCTCCACTTT.

V and J are TRBV14 and TRBJ2-1; no clear D gene. The V gene lost 7 bases and the J gene lost 8 bases, with 15 bases spanning the gap. The CDR3 spans 13 residues. Looked up from germline, CDR1 is SGHDN and CDR2 is FVKESK. Here the CDR3 DNA reads TGTGCCAGCACCCCGCGCTCCCTGGATGAGCAGTTCTTC. Its translation is CASTPRSLDEQFF.

This clone was observed a handful of times. The genes are TRBV7-2 and TRBJ2-7, with D perhaps TRBD2 (5 bases). The CDR3 length is 15 residues. V was pared by 5 bases and J by 6 bases, with 20 bases between. Germline lookup yields CDR1 SGHTA and CDR2 FQGNSA. The CDR3 is CASSPFRGNGLEQYF. CDR3 coding DNA: TGTGCCAGCAGCCCCTTCCGGGGAAATGGACTCGAGCAGTACTTC.

The chain links TRBV6-4 to TRBJ1-1; D is ambiguous. The CDR3 covers 12 residues. Germline lookup yields CDR1 MRHNA and CDR2 SNTAGT. The V and J ends lost 8 bases and 1 base respectively, with 8 bases between them. CDR3 sequence: CASGTRNTEAFF. CDR3 coding DNA: TGTGCCAGCGGTACACGGAACACTGAAGCTTTCTTT.

The J gene is TRBJ1-2, the V gene TRBV7-9; no firm D call. The V gene's germline CDR1 is SEHNR and CDR2 FQNEAQ (reference sequence). This CDR3 spans 13 amino acids. The V end lost 7 bases, the J end lost 4 bases, and 13 bases lay between the germline ends. CDR3 sequence reads: CASKERAFYGYTF. Here the CDR3 DNA reads TGTGCCAGCAAGGAGAGAGCTTTCTATGGCTACACCTTC.

This chain connects TRBV29-1 to TRBJ1-1; tentative D call: TRBD1 (5 bases). Germline values: CDR1 SQVTM, CDR2 ANQGSEA. Trimming removed 5 bases at V and 5 bases at J, with 12 bases between. CDR3 length: 12 residues. DNA for the CDR3: TGCAGCGTTCATTCGGGGGGGACTGAAGCTTTCTTT. Its protein product is CSVHSGGTEAFF.

Concerning this clone itself: At one end, the junction sequence differs from germline, possibly due to a read error. CDR3 sequence reads: CASRSALWSEEYF. The CDR3 DNA reads TGTGCCAGCCGTTCCGCTTTGTGGAGCGAGGAGTACTTC. The chain combines TRBV27 with TRBJ2-7; D unclear. The germline V gene has CDR1 MNHEY and CDR2 SMNVEV (reference sequence). The CDR3 loop spans 13 amino acids.

CDR3 region: CASSQIRQAFSNTGELFF. The CDR3 DNA follows: TGTGCCAGCAGCCAAATACGACAGGCGTTTTCAAACACCGGGGAGCTGTTTTTT. The J gene is TRBJ2-2, the V gene TRBV14; tentatively, D is TRBD1 (6 bases). The CDR3 runs 18 residues. Trimming shortened V by 2 bases and J by 2 bases, and 18 bases separated the two germline ends. The germline CDR1 and CDR2 sequences are SGHDN and FVKESK.